This T cell receptor beta chain was profiled in a study of blood T cell repertoires in COVID-19 (TCRdb year 2020). Background for the entire study: Collaborator samples came from the United States, Italy and Spain and covered acute and convalescent phases of COVID-19. Nearly every sample came with metadata listing a de-identified subject ID, COVID-19 status, age in years and sex. HLA class I and class II types, where available, came from metadata supplied by the sample provider rather than from assay-based typing. The prospective study material was composed of cDNA or gDNA derived from T cells, B-cell-depleted T cells, or PBMCs. Samples were obtained from the ongoing ImmuneRACE study (first 160 participants) and from some 1,200 subjects provided by 6 global collaborators. The repertoires were made available in a free public database intended to serve as a resource for research on the immune response to SARS-CoV-2. The dataset comprised deeply sampled blood TCRbeta repertoires from subjects exposed to, actively infected with, or recovered from COVID-19.

TCRbeta CDR3 regions were amplified from genomic DNA by means of the immunoSEQ Assay, a bias-controlled multiplex PCR. Turning to the authors' computational methods: The number of nucleated cells in each sample was estimated by amplification of reference gene primers within the assay. Sequence reads were collapsed and filtered to measure the absolute abundance of every unique TCRbeta CDR3 rearrangement. For each sample, productive Simpson clonality was calculated by taking the square root of Simpson's diversity index across productive rearrangements. The table was pulled from immuneACCESS by TCRdb, which kept in-frame rearrangements only. Such tables lose some clones; where checked, under half of the loss comes from unresolved V genes, and the rest has no known cause. Clone size and the V and J calls come from that table; the DNA yielded D and trimming. The sample table shows a few hundred thousand clones, and around 89% are seen once. Of the sample, 1.5% to 2% is held by the ten largest clones.

To note about this clone: What antigen it recognizes has not been identified. Qualities for individual bases were not recorded, and no much larger clone is one base off.

Here is what the overall study found, with its caveats: The quantity of clinical and demographic metadata differed by source and by participant and was supplied without curation.

Enrolling through a virtual design, the prospective study's participants ranged in age from roughly 18 to 89 years and lived across 24 United States geographic areas. In the prospective study, cohorts were assigned on the basis of participant-reported clinical history obtained from a screening survey and a study questionnaire. Recovered participants in ImmuneRACE Cohort 3 were defined by two consecutive negative NP/OP PCR tests, clearance by a healthcare professional, or resolution of symptoms. Each participant in the prospective study had whole blood, serum and a nasopharyngeal or oropharyngeal swab collected by mobile phlebotomists. Participants in the prospective study had the option to provide additional blood draws and questionnaires over a roughly 2-month period. Before DNA extraction, prospective study blood samples were shipped either frozen or at room temperature. The sequence derives from a woman between 40 and 50 years old who had recovered from COVID-19. Sequencing used PBMCs or T cells enriched from blood (not recorded which).

The CDR3 corresponds to CASSPGGTTYNEQFF. The sequence in DNA is TGTGCCAGCAGCCCCGGGGGGACAACCTACAATGAGCAGTTCTTC. The chain uses TRBV5-4 and TRBJ2-1; TRBD2 might be the D gene, on 7 matching bases. The germline V gene (reference sequence) yields SGHNT for CDR1 and YYREEE for CDR2. The CDR3 covers 15 residues, taking in both the cysteine and the phenylalanine. The entry retains the CDR3 DNA only, 45 bases that are in frame from base 1. Deletion took 4 bases off V and 2 bases off J, with a span of 13 bases between the germline ends.